Presented here are 18 T cell receptor beta chains from one specimen sequenced in a study of blood T cell repertoires in COVID-19. TCRdb's copy holds only in-frame clones and misses some; the assay was immunoSEQ multiplex PCR. The profile shows roughly 100,000 clones, more than 75% of them singletons. Sequencing used peripheral blood. The receptors were sampled from a human donor in a cohort sampled during active COVID-19.

The rearrangement links TRBV6-2 or TRBV6-3 to TRBJ2-6, with TRBD1 matching over 7 bases. The ends lost 2 bases at V and 0 bases at J; junction bases unmatched: 7. Germline V gene sequence: CDR1 MNHEY, CDR2 SVGEGT. The CDR3 is 18 amino acids. CDR3 in amino acids: CASSYRGQAYSGANVLTF. CDR3 coding DNA: TGTGCCAGCAGTTACCGAGGACAGGCCTACTCTGGGGCCAACGTCCTGACTTTC.

The rearrangement links TRBV19 to TRBJ1-4; TRBD1 aligns across 7 bases. Per germline, CDR1 LNHDA and CDR2 SQIVND (reference sequence). The CDR3 is 15 residues long. The trim removed 5 bases at V and 1 base at J, leaving 4 bases unmatched. The DNA for the CDR3 is TGTGCCAGTAGTCCTCAGGGGGGAACTAATGAAAAACTGTTTTTT. Protein sequence: CASSPQGGTNEKLFF.

This clone was seen just once. V and J are TRBV6-6 and TRBJ2-7; D not resolved. The CDR3 runs to 14 residues. V lost 5 bases, J lost 6 bases, and 17 bases lay in between. Germline V gives CDR1 MNHNY, CDR2 SVGAGI (reference sequence). In nucleotides, the CDR3 is TGTGCCAGCAGTCTTCCCTCCACTGGCGGCGAGCAGTACTTC. It translates to CASSLPSTGGEQYF.

The rearrangement joins TRBV10-2 to TRBJ2-7, with TRBD2 identical over 7 bases. Germline trimming cut 0 bases from V and 5 bases from J; bases unmatched to any gene: 7. Germline-derived CDR1 and CDR2 are WSHSY and SAAADI. This CDR3 contains 15 residues. The DNA of the CDR3 is TGCGCCAGCAGTGAGTCAGAAGCGGGGATTGACGAGCAGTACTTC. Amino acid sequence: CASSESEAGIDEQYF.

The chain links TRBV19 to TRBJ2-1; no clear D. Germline V CDR1 and CDR2: LNHDA, SQIVND (reference sequence). With 5 bases removed from V and 0 bases from J, the gap between germline ends came to 11 bases. The CDR3 consists of 15 residues. CDR3 sequence reads: CASSPTPSSYNEQFF. Here the CDR3 DNA reads TGTGCCAGTAGTCCTACTCCAAGCTCCTACAATGAGCAGTTCTTC.

The chain uses TRBV11-2 and TRBJ1-2, with TRBD1 identical over 7 bases. From germline, CDR1 is SGHAT and CDR2 FQNNGV. After removal of 6 bases from V and 3 bases from J, the junction contained 19 bases not matched to a gene. The CDR3 is made up of 18 amino acids. CDR3 amino acids: CASRRIRDSTLGDYGYTF. In DNA, the CDR3 is TGTGCCAGCAGAAGAATCCGGGACAGTACCCTTGGGGACTATGGCTACACCTTC.

This clone appeared a few times. V gene TRBV27 combines with J gene TRBJ2-1; 10 nucleotides line up with TRBD2. V shed 2 bases, J shed 4 bases, and the junction held 2 bases outside the gene matches. CDR3 length equals 15 residues. The V gene's germline CDR1 is MNHEY and CDR2 SMNVEV (reference sequence). CDR3 in DNA: TGTGCCAGCAGTTTAGGTAGCGGGGGGTACAATGAGCAGTTCTTC. Its translation: CASSLGSGGYNEQFF.

The genes are TRBV4-2 and TRBJ2-1, with 7 bases that match TRBD2. The CDR3 spans 15 residues. CDR1 LGHNA and CDR2 YNFKEQ come from the germline V gene. With V trimmed by 3 bases and J by 5 bases, 7 bases remained unmatched. CDR3 residues: CASSQGGSRDNEQFF. CDR3 in DNA: TGTGCCAGCAGCCAGGGCGGGAGTCGGGACAATGAGCAGTTCTTC.

The V and J genes are TRBV7-2 and TRBJ2-2, with no clear D. CDR3 length: 13 residues. Germline-derived CDR1 and CDR2 are SGHTA and FQGNSA. V lost 5 bases and J lost 5, with 9 bases in between. CDR3 region: CASSPRNTGELFF. The CDR3 DNA reads as TGTGCCAGCAGCCCGAGAAATACCGGGGAGCTGTTTTTT.

Comments on this clone: Other DNA sequences of this sample code for an identical CDR3. The chain links TRBV3-1 (or the pseudogene TRBV3-2) to TRBJ1-1; D gene unclear. Germline lookup yields CDR1 LGHDT and CDR2 YNNKEL (reference sequence). The CDR3 consists of 14 residues. Between the trimmed V and J ends, which lost 3 bases and 0 bases, there was a span of 8 bases. The DNA for the CDR3 is TGTGCCAGCAGCCAGGGAGGAATGAACACTGAAGCTTTCTTT. Translating it yields CASSQGGMNTEAFF.

This clone was counted a single time. This chain connects TRBV14 to TRBJ2-1; 7 bases fit TRBD2. CDR1 and CDR2 (germline): SGHDN, FVKESK. V shed 0 bases and J 9 bases; nucleotides not matched to a gene: 2. CDR3 length: 13 amino acids. Here the CDR3 reads CASSQDRGSEQFF. The CDR3 coding sequence is TGTGCCAGCAGCCAAGACCGCGGGAGTGAGCAGTTCTTC.

This clone was detected once. The chain is built from TRBV5-1 and TRBJ2-7; 8 nucleotides agree with TRBD2. Germline assignment: CDR1 SGHRS and CDR2 YFSETQ. The CDR3 is made up of 16 amino acids. Trimming at V came to 4 bases and at J to 0 bases, leaving 9 bases not matched to a gene. CDR3 DNA: TGCGCCAGCAGCCCGGGGAGCGGGGGAACCTCCTACGAGCAGTACTTC. Amino acids: CASSPGSGGTSYEQYF. Drawing the rest from reference TRBV5-1 and TRBJ2-7, the complete variable domain is KAGVTQTPRYLIKTRGQQVTLSCSPISGHRSVSWYQQTPGQGLQFLFEYFSETQRNKGNFPGRFSGRQFSNSRSEMNVSTLELGDSALYLCASSPGSGGTSYEQYFGPGTRLTVT.

This clone was detected only a few times. V is TRBV30 and J is TRBJ2-7; maybe TRBD1 (5 bases). The V end lost 3 bases, the J end lost 6 bases, and 15 bases lay between the germline ends. CDR3 length equals 13 residues. In germline, CDR1 is GTSNPN, CDR2 SVGIG (reference sequence). CDR3 sequence reads: CAWRRQGRAEQYF. CDR3 coding DNA: TGTGCCTGGAGGAGGCAGGGAAGGGCCGAGCAGTACTTC.

The CDR3 sequence is CSGTVGNYGYTF. CDR3 nucleotides: TGCAGCGGGACAGTAGGGAACTATGGCTACACCTTC. The V and J genes are TRBV29-1 and TRBJ1-2, with D possibly matching TRBD1 (6 bases). Trimming pared 7 bases from V and 2 bases from J, leaving 11 bases between. Per the germline V gene, CDR1 is SQVTM and CDR2 is ANQGSEA. The CDR3 consists of 12 residues.

The chain carries TRBV12-3 or TRBV12-4 and TRBJ2-1, with 8 bases matching TRBD2. Trimming at V came to 6 bases and at J to 6 bases, leaving 4 bases not matched to a gene. The CDR3 contains 13 residues. The CDR3 loop reads CASRLREANEQFF. CDR3 bases: TGTGCCAGCAGGTTGCGGGAGGCCAATGAGCAGTTCTTC.

This sequence joins TRBV2 and TRBJ2-7; D may be TRBD1 (5 bases). CDR3 length equals 14 residues. Germline V gene data show CDR1 as SNHLY and CDR2 as FYNNEI. V lost 5 bases, J lost 8 bases, and 19 bases lay in between. The CDR3 region is CASSSTGGISKQYF. In DNA, the CDR3 is TGTGCCAGCAGTTCCACAGGCGGTATAAGCAAGCAGTACTTC. The variable domain in full, with the rest retrieved from reference TRBV2 and TRBJ2-7, is EPEVTQTPSHQVTQMGQEVILRCVPISNHLYFYWYRQILGQKVEFLVSFYNNEISEKSEIFDDQFSVERPDGSNFTLKIRSTKLEDSAMYFCASSSTGGISKQYFGPGTRLTVT.

The rearrangement links TRBV9 to TRBJ2-1, with 8 bases that match TRBD2. The length of the CDR3 is 14 residues. From germline, CDR1 is SGDLS and CDR2 YYNGEE. Trimming at V came to 7 bases and at J to 10 bases, leaving 13 bases not matched to a gene. CDR3 region: CASRPTSGYGEQFF. CDR3 nucleotide sequence: TGTGCCAGCCGCCCTACTAGCGGTTATGGAGAGCAGTTCTTC. Full variable domain (missing parts from reference TRBV9 and TRBJ2-1): DSGVTQTPKHLITATGQRVTLRCSPRSGDLSVYWYQQSLDQGLQFLIQYYNGEERAKGNILERFSAQQFPDLHSELNLSSLELGDSALYFCASRPTSGYGEQFFGPGTRLTVL.

J is TRBJ2-2 and V is TRBV6-2 or TRBV6-3; 8 nucleotides line up with TRBD1. Losses at the gene ends were 1 base for V and 6 bases for J; bases not matched to a gene: 7. Looked up from germline, CDR1 is MNHEY and CDR2 is SVGEGT. This CDR3 is built from 16 residues. The CDR3 loop is CASSYWTGYLSGELFF. For the CDR3, the DNA is TGTGCCAGCAGTTACTGGACAGGGTATCTCTCCGGGGAGCTGTTTTTT.